What follows are 12 T cell receptor beta chains derived from one specimen sequenced in a study of T cells in Graves' hyperthyroidism and ophthalmopathy. RNA transcripts yielded amplified TCR beta CDR3 regions. First-round RT-PCR with HTBI primers amplified the TCR CDR3 region. TCRdb re-analysed the multiplex PCR reads in MiXCR, keeping a single row per CDR3 protein. Of roughly 500,000 distinct CDR3 sequences in the sample, 15% to 20% are singletons; the top ten hold 25% to 30%. The sample was blood. Receptors originate from a woman aged 25 to 39 with Graves' ophthalmopathy.

This clonotype has ten or more counts. The genes are TRBV2 and TRBJ1-5; D unresolved. The CDR3 contains 14 residues. Germline V gene sequence: CDR1 SNHLY, CDR2 FYNNEI. Trimming stripped 0 bases from V and 6 bases from J, with 9 bases between. The CDR3 coding sequence is TGTGCCAGCAGTGAAGCGCTTTCGGCTCAGCCCCAGCATTTT. Protein: CASSEALSAQPQHF.

Ten or more counts support this clonotype. The chain carries TRBV20-1 and TRBJ2-7, with D unclear. CDR1 is DFQATT, CDR2 SNEGSKA, per germline (reference sequence). CDR3 length: 14 residues. V was clipped by 5 bases and J by 2 bases, with 16 bases between them. Here the CDR3 DNA reads TGCAGTGCTTCCGGACCTAAAGGGCCCTACGAGCAGTACTTC. The encoded protein is CSASGPKGPYEQYF.

This clonotype was seen repeatedly, ten times or more. The V call is TRBV28, the J call TRBJ1-4; D unresolved. The CDR3 has 14 amino acids. V was shortened by 4 bases and J by 4 bases, with 10 bases between the two germline ends. Germline V CDR1 and CDR2: MDHEN, SYDVKM. CDR3 in DNA: TGTGCCAGCAGTTCCCCGCAGGTTAATGAAAAACTGTTTTTT. Translated: CASSSPQVNEKLFF.

Points on this clonotype: Since a much larger clone is just one base distant, this may be a read error. The rearrangement uses TRBV30 and TRBJ2-2; TRBD2 might be the D (5 bases). Deletions cut 3 bases from V and 4 bases from J, with 12 bases between. This CDR3 is built from 14 residues. Germline-derived CDR1 and CDR2 are GTSNPN and SVGIG (reference sequence). For the CDR3, the DNA is TGTGCCTGGAGCGGCGGAACTAGCACCGGGGAGCTGTTTTTT. This translates into CAWSGGTSTGELFF.

The genes are TRBV4-3 and TRBJ1-2; D remains ambiguous. CDR3 size: 18 residues. Per germline, CDR1 LGHNA and CDR2 YSLEER. Trimming removed 4 bases at V and 6 bases at J, with 27 bases between. CDR3 nucleotides: TGCGCCAGCAGCCGCCGGACCCTCCGGGCCCTATCTATTGATGGCTACACCTTC. It encodes CASSRRTLRALSIDGYTF.

This clonotype has a count of ten or more. V and J are TRBV3-1 and TRBJ2-1; 12 bases are a match to TRBD1. With V trimmed by 3 bases and J by 9 bases, 6 bases remained unmatched. Germline assignment: CDR1 LGHDT and CDR2 YNNKEL (reference sequence). This CDR3 contains 15 residues. CDR3 sequence reads: CASSHTGTGGGEQFF. CDR3 sequence (DNA): TGTGCCAGCAGCCATACCGGGACAGGGGGCGGTGAGCAGTTCTTC.

This clonotype was counted many times. The CDR3 region is CASSPRREHGYTF. The CDR3 region has the DNA TGTGCCAGCTCACCAAGGCGGGAGCATGGCTACACCTTC. This chain connects TRBV18 to TRBJ1-2; no definite D call. Trimming shortened V by 2 bases and J by 6 bases, and 10 bases separated the two germline ends. This CDR3 spans 13 amino acids. Germline CDR1 is KGHSH and CDR2 is LQKENI.

V and J are TRBV5-6 and TRBJ2-7; TRBD2 agrees at 10 bases. Trimming removed 4 bases from V and 4 bases from J; junction bases left unmatched: 8. The length of the CDR3 is 15 residues. The germline gives CDR1 SGHDT, CDR2 YYEEEE. As DNA, the CDR3 is TGTGCCAGCAGCGTAATCCTAGCGGGAGTTTACGAGCAGTACTTC. Residues: CASSVILAGVYEQYF.

The V and J genes are TRBV5-4 and TRBJ2-5, with unresolved D. This CDR3 comprises 16 residues. In germline, CDR1 is SGHNT, CDR2 YYREEE (reference sequence). V lost 0 bases and J lost 2, with 14 bases in between. CDR3 protein: CASSLVMLGSQETQYF. CDR3 sequence (DNA): TGTGCCAGCAGCTTGGTGATGCTGGGATCACAAGAGACCCAGTACTTC.

This clonotype was recorded at least ten times. This sequence joins TRBV6-1 and TRBJ2-7; 12 nucleotides align to TRBD1. There are 16 residues in the CDR3. V was clipped by 5 bases and J by 3 bases; unmatched bases: 8. Germline values: CDR1 MNHNS, CDR2 SASEGT. The CDR3 spells CASSPGTGGAFYEQYF. CDR3 coding DNA: TGTGCCAGCAGTCCTGGGACAGGGGGCGCGTTCTACGAGCAGTACTTC.

This clonotype has at least ten counts. The chain employs TRBV24-1 and TRBJ2-2; possibly TRBD2 for D (5 bases). Trimming removed 9 bases at V and 2 bases at J, with 12 bases between. Germline V gene sequence: CDR1 KGHDR, CDR2 SFDVKD. This CDR3 has 14 residues. CDR3 sequence (DNA): TGTGCCACCGCGGACTTCCTAAACACCGGGGAGCTGTTTTTT. Amino acid sequence: CATADFLNTGELFF.

This clonotype was found once. This sequence joins TRBV6-1 and TRBJ2-1; 9 nucleotides agree with TRBD1. The CDR3 contains 16 residues. The germline V gene has CDR1 MNHNS and CDR2 SASEGT. V was clipped by 3 bases and J by 2 bases; unmatched bases: 5. CDR3 coding DNA: TGTGCCAGCAGTGAGACCGGGACAGGGACCTACAATGAGCAGTTCTTC. This gives the protein CASSETGTGTYNEQFF.